This T cell receptor (beta chain) appears in the sequencing data of a study of somatic mutations in cytotoxic T cells in rheumatoid arthritis. Study information: The researchers flow-sorted some T-cell populations stained with V beta antibodies and got nearly 100% purity, and these included V beta1+ cells sequenced for TCRB. The study's findings and limits: Reported slight underrepresentation of TRBV07 in rheumatoid arthritis patients was not subjected to multiple-comparison adjustment. No antigen targets were known for the expanded CD8+ clones. CD8+ T-cell clonality did not differ significantly between rheumatoid arthritis patients and age-matched healthy controls.

Concerning this clone itself: The antigen is unknown.

Libraries were prepared by immunoSEQ multiplex PCR; TCRdb keeps only in-frame clonotypes and omits some of them. The sample contains some 25,000 clones, approximately 73% of which appear only once. Germline V lookup: CDR1 SGHKS, CDR2 YYEKEE (reference sequence). V lost 3 bases to trimming and J lost 1 base; unmatched junction nucleotides: 7. CDR3 length: 16 residues. The sample taken for sequencing was CD8+ T cells sorted from blood. V is TRBV5-5 and J is TRBJ1-2; 9 positions agree with TRBD1. This receptor was taken from a woman between 18 and 30 years old in good health. CDR3 sequence (DNA): TGTGCCAGCAGCTGGACAGGGGTAGCCTATAACTATGGCTACACCTTC. As protein: CASSWTGVAYNYGYTF.